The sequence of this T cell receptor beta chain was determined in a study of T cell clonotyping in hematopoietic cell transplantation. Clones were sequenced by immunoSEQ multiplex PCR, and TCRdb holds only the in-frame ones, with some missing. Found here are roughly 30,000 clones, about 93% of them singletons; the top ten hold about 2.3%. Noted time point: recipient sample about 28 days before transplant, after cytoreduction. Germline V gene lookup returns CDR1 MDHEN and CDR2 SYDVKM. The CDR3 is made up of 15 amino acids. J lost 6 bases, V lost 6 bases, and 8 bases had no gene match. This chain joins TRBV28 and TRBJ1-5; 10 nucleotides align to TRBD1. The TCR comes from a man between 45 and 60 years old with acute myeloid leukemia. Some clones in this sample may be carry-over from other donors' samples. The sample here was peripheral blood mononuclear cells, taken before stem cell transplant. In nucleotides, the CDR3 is TGTGCCAGCAGAGATAGACAGGGGGCTAGTCAGCCCCAGCATTTT. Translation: CASRDRQGASQPQHF.